Detailed here is one TCR beta chain. The data are from a study of cytomegalovirus exposure and HLA in healthy donors. Primers for the PCR totalled 60 Vbeta and 13 Jbeta. The table came from immunoSEQ multiplex PCR; TCRdb's copy has only in-frame clones and leaves some out. This sample's clone table lists around 140,000 clones. The TCR was taken from a woman between 18 and 29 years old in good health and CMV-seronegative. Source material: PBMCs.

CDR3 DNA sequence: TGTGCCAGCAGCAAAGAAGGACTAGCGGGATACAATGAGCAGTTCTTC. Encoded protein: CASSKEGLAGYNEQFF. V and J are TRBV9 and TRBJ2-1, with 12 bases fitting TRBD2. The CDR3 runs 16 residues. Germline lookup yields CDR1 SGDLS and CDR2 YYNGEE. Trimming cost V 4 bases and J 4 bases; bases outside gene matches: 6.